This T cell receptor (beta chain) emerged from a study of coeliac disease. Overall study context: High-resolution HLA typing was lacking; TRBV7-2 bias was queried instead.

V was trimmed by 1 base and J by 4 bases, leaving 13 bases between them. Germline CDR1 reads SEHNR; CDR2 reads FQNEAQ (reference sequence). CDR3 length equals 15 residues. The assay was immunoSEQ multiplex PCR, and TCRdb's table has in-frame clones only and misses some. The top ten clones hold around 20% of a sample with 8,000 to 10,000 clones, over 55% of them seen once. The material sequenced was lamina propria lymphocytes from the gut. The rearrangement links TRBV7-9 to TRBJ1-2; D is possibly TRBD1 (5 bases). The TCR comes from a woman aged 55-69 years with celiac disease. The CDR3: CASSLGQHGGYGYTF. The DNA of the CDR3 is TGTGCCAGCAGCTTAGGGCAACACGGGGGCTATGGCTACACCTTC. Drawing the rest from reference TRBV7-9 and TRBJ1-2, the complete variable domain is DTGVSQNPRHKITKRGQNVTFRCDPISEHNRLYWYRQTLGQGPEFLTYFQNEAQLEKSRLLSDRFSAERPKGSFSTLEIQRTEQGDSAMYLCASSLGQHGGYGYTFGSGTRLTVV.